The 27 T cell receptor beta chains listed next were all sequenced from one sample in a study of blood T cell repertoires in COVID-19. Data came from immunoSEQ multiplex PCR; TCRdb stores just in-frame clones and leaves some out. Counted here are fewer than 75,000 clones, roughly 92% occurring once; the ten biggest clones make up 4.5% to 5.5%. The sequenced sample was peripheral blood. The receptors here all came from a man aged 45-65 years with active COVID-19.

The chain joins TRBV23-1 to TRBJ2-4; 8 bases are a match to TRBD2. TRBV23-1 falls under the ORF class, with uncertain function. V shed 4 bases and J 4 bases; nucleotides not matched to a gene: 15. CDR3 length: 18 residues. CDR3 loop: CASSRSGCGGREKNIQYF. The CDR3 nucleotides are TGCGCCAGCAGTCGCAGCGGGTGCGGGGGGCGCGAGAAAAACATTCAGTACTTC.

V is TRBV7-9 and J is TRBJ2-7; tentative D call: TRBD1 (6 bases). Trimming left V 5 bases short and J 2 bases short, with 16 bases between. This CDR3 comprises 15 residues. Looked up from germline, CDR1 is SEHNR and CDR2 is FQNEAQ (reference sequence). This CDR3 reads CASSVGRDTTYEQYF. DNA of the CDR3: TGTGCCAGCAGCGTTGGACGGGACACAACCTACGAGCAGTACTTC.

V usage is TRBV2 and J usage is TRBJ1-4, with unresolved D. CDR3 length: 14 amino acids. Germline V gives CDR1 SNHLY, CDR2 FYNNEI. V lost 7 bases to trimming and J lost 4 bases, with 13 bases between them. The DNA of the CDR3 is TGTGCCAGCATCGTTAGCAGCCTTAATGAAAAACTGTTTTTT. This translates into CASIVSSLNEKLFF.

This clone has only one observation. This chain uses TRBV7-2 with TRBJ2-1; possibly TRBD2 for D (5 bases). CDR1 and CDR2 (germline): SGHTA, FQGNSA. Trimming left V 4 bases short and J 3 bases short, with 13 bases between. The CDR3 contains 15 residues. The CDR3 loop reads CASSSPGVLYNEQFF. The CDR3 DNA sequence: TGTGCCAGCAGCTCACCCGGGGTTCTCTACAATGAGCAGTTCTTC. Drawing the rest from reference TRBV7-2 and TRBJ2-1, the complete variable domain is GAGVSQSPSNKVTEKGKDVELRCDPISGHTALYWYRQSLGQGLEFLIYFQGNSAPDKSGLPSDRFSAERTGGSVSTLTIQRTQQEDSAVYLCASSSPGVLYNEQFFGPGTRLTVL.

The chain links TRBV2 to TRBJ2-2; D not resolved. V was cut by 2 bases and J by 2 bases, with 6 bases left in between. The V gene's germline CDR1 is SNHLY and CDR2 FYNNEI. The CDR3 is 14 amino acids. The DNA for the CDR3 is TGTGCCAGCAGTGAACAGTTCAACACCGGGGAGCTGTTTTTT. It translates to CASSEQFNTGELFF.

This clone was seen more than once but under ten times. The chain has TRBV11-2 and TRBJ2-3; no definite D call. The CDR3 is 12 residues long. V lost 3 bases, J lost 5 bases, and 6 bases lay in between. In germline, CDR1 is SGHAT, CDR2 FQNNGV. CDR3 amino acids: CASSFGGDTQYF. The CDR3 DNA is TGTGCCAGCAGCTTCGGTGGAGATACGCAGTATTTT.

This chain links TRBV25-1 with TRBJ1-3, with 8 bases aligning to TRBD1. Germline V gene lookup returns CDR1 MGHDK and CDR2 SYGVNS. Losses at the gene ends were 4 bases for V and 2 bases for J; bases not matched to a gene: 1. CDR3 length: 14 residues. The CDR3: CASSGTGPGNTIYF. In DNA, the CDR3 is TGTGCCAGCAGTGGGACAGGGCCTGGAAACACCATATATTTT.

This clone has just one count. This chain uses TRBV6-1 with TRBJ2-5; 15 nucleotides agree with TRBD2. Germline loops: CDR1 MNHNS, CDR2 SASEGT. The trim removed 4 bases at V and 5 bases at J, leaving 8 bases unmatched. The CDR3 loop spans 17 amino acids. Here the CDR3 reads CASSGRTSGGARETQYF. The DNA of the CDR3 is TGTGCCAGCAGTGGTAGGACTAGCGGGGGGGCCCGGGAGACCCAGTACTTC.

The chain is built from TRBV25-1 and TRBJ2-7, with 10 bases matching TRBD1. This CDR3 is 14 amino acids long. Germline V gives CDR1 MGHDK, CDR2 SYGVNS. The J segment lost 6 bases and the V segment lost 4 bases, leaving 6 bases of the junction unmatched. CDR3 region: CASSAVTGGIEQYF. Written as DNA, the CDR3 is TGTGCCAGCAGTGCGGTGACAGGGGGCATCGAGCAGTACTTC.

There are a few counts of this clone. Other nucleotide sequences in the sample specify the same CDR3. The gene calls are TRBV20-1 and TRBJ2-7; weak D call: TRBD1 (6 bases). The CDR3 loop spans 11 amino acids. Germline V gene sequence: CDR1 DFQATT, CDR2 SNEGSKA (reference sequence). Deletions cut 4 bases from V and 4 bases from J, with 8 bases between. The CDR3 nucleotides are TGCAGTGCTACCACAGGGTACGAGCAGTACTTC. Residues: CSATTGYEQYF.

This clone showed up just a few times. The CDR3 bases are TGTGCCAGCAGCCGGGACAGGGACGGGCGGCAGTACTTC. This encodes CASSRDRDGRQYF. This sequence joins TRBV11-3 and TRBJ2-7, with 9 bases lining up with TRBD1. The V gene end was trimmed by 5 bases and the J gene end by 9 bases; junction bases not matched to a gene: 8. Germline assignment: CDR1 SGHNT and CDR2 YENEEA. CDR3 size: 13 residues.

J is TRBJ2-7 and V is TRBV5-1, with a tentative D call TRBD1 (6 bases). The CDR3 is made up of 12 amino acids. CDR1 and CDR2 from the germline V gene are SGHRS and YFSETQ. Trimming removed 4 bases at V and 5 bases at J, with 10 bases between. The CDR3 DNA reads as TGCGCCAGCAGCCCGGACAGAGACGAGCAGTACTTC. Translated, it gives CASSPDRDEQYF. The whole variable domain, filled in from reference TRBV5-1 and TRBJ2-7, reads KAGVTQTPRYLIKTRGQQVTLSCSPISGHRSVSWYQQTPGQGLQFLFEYFSETQRNKGNFPGRFSGRQFSNSRSEMNVSTLELGDSALYLCASSPDRDEQYFGPGTRLTVT.

The CDR3 spells CASSFGGVGEKLFF. CDR3 coding DNA: TGTGCCAGCAGCTTCGGAGGGGTGGGTGAAAAACTGTTTTTT. This chain connects TRBV5-8 to TRBJ1-4, with D possibly being TRBD1 (5 bases). Germline CDR1 SGHTS, CDR2 YDEGEE. V was clipped by 2 bases and J by 7 bases, with 12 bases between them. The length of the CDR3 is 14 residues.

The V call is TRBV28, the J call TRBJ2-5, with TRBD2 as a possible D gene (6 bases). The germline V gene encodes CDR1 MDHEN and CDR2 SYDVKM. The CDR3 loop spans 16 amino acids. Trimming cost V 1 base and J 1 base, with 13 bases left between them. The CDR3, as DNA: TGTGCCAGCAGTTTATACTCGGGAGCCGGCCAAGAGACCCAGTACTTC. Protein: CASSLYSGAGQETQYF.

The CDR3 nucleotides are TGTGCCAGCAGCTCAGGGGGAGTTAATCAGCCCCAGCATTTT. Translated: CASSSGGVNQPQHF. The J gene is TRBJ1-5, the V gene TRBV11-3; 7 nucleotides agree with TRBD1. The CDR3 has 14 residues. Germline CDR1 SGHNT, CDR2 YENEEA. The ends lost 4 bases at V and 4 bases at J; junction bases unmatched: 4.

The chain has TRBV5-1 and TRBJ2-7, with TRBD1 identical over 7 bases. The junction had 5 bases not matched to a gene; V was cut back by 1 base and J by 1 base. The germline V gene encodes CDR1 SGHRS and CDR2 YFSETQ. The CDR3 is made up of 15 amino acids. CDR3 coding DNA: TGCGCCAGCAGCTTGTCGACAGGGACATCCTACGAGCAGTACTTC. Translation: CASSLSTGTSYEQYF. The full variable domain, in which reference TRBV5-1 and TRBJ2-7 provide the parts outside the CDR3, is KAGVTQTPRYLIKTRGQQVTLSCSPISGHRSVSWYQQTPGQGLQFLFEYFSETQRNKGNFPGRFSGRQFSNSRSEMNVSTLELGDSALYLCASSLSTGTSYEQYFGPGTRLTVT.

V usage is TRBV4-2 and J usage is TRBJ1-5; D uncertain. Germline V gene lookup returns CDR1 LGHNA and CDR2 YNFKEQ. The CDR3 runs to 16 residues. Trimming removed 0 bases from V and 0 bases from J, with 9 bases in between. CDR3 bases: TGTGCCAGCAGCCAAGACAGGCGTCATAGCAATCAGCCCCAGCATTTT. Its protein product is CASSQDRRHSNQPQHF.

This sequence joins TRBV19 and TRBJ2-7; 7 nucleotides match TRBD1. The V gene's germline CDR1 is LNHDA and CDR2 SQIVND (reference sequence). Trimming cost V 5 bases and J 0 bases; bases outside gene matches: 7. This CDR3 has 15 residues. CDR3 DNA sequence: TGTGCCAGTAGTGTCACAGGGGCTAGCTCCTACGAGCAGTACTTC. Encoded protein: CASSVTGASSYEQYF.

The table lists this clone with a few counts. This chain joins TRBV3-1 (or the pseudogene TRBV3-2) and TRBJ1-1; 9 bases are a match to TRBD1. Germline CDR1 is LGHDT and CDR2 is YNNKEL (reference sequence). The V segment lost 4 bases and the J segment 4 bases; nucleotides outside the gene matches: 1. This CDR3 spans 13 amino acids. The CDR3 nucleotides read TGTGCCAGCAGCCCGGACAGGGGCACTGAAGCTTTCTTT. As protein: CASSPDRGTEAFF.

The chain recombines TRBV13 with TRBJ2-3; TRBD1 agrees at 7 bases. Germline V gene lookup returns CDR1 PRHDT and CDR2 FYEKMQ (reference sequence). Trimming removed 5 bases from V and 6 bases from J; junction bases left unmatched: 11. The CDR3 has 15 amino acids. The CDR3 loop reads CASSLKQGKWDTQYF. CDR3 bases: TGTGCCAGCAGCCTAAAACAGGGGAAATGGGATACGCAGTATTTT. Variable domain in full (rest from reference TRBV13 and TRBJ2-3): AAGVIQSPRHLIKEKRETATLKCYPIPRHDTVYWYQQGPGQDPQFLISFYEKMQSDKGSIPDRFSAQQFSDYHSELNMSSLELGDSALYFCASSLKQGKWDTQYFGPGTRLTVL.

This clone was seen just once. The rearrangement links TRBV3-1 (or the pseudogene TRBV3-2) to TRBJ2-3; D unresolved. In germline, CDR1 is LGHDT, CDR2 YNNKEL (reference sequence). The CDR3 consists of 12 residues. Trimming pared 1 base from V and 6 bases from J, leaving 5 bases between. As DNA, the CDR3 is TGTGCCAGCAGCCAAGTGCAGGATACGCAGTATTTT. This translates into CASSQVQDTQYF.

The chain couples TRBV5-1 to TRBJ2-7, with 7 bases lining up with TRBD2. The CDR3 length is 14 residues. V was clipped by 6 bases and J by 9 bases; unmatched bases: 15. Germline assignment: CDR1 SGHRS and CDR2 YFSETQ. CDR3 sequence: CASTPSGREARQYF. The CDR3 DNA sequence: TGCGCCAGCACCCCTAGCGGCAGGGAGGCGAGGCAGTACTTC.

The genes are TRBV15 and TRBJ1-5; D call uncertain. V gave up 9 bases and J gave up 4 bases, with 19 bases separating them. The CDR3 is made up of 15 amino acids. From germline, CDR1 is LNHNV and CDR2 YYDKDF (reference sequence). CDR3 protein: CATRSAYTPNQPQHF. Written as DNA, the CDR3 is TGTGCCACGAGGAGCGCTTACACGCCAAATCAGCCCCAGCATTTT.

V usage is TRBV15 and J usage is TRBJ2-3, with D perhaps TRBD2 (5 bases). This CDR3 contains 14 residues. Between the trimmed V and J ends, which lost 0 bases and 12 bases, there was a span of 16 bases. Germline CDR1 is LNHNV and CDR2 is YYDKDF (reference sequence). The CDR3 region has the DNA TGTGCCACCAGCAGAGATCGGACGGACTTAAAACAGTATTTT. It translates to CATSRDRTDLKQYF. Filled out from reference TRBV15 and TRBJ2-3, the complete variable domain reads DAMVIQNPRYQVTQFGKPVTLSCSQTLNHNVMYWYQQKSSQAPKLLFHYYDKDFNNEADTPDNFQSRRPNTSFCFLDIRSPGLGDTAMYLCATSRDRTDLKQYFGPGTRLTVL.

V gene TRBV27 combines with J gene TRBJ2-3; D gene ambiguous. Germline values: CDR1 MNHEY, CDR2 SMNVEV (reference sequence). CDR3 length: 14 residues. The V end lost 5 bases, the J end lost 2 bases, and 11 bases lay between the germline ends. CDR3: CASSLRVPTDTQYF. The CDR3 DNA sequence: TGTGCCAGCAGTCTCCGGGTCCCCACAGATACGCAGTATTTT.

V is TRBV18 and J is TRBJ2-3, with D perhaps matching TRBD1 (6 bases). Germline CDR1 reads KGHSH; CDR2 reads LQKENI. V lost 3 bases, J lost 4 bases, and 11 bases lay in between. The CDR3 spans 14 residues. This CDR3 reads CASSPRTGSDTQYF. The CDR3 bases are TGTGCCAGCTCACCTCGCACAGGGTCAGATACGCAGTATTTT.

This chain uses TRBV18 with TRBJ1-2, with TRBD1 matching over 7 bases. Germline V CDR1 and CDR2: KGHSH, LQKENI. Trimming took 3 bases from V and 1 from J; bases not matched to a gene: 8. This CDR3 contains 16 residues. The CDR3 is CASSPAGGGFNYGYTF. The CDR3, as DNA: TGTGCCAGCTCACCGGCAGGGGGTGGATTTAACTATGGCTACACCTTC.